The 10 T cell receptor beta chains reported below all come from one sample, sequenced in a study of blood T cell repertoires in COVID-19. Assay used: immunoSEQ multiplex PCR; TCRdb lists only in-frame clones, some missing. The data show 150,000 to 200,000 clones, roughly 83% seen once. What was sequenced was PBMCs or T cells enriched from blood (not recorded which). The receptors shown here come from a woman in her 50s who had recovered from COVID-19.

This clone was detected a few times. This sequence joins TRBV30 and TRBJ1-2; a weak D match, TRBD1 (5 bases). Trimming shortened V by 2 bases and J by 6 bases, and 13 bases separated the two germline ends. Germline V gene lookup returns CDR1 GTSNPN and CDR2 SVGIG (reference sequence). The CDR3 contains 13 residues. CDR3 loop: CAWSSGTDNGYTF. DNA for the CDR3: TGTGCCTGGAGTTCAGGGACTGACAATGGCTACACCTTC.

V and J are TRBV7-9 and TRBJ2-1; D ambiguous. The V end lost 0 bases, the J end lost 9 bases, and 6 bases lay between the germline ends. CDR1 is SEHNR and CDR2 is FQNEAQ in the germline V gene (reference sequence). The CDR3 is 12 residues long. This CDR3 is CASSLARGEQFF. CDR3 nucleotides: TGTGCCAGCAGCTTAGCAAGAGGTGAGCAGTTCTTC. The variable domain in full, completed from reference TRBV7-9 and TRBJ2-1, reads DTGVSQNPRHKITKRGQNVTFRCDPISEHNRLYWYRQTLGQGPEFLTYFQNEAQLEKSRLLSDRFSAERPKGSFSTLEIQRTEQGDSAMYLCASSLARGEQFFGPGTRLTVL.

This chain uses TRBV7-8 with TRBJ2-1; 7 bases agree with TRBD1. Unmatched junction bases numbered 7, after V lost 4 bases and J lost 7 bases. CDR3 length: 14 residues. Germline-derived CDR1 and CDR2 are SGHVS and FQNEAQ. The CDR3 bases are TGTGCCAGCAGCTCCCGACAGGGCCGGAATGAGCAGTTCTTC. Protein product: CASSSRQGRNEQFF.

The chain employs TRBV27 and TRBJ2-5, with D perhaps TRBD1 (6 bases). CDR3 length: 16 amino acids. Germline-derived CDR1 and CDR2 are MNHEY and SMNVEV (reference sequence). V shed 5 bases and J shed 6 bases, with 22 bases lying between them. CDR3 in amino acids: CASSTIPPGQKKTQYF. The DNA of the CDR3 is TGTGCCAGCAGTACCATACCCCCAGGACAGAAAAAGACCCAGTACTTC.

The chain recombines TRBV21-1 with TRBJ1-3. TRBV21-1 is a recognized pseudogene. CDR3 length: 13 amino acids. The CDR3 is CASDGGSGNTIYF. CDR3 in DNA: TGTGCCAGCGACGGGGGATCTGGAAACACCATATATTTT.

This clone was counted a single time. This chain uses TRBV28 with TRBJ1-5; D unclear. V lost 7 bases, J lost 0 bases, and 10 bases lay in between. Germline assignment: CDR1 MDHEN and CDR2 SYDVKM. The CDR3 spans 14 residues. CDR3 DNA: TGTGCCAGCACAGGACTGTATAGCAATCAGCCCCAGCATTTT. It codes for CASTGLYSNQPQHF. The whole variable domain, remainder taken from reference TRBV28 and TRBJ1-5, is DVKVTQSSRYLVKRTGEKVFLECVQDMDHENMFWYRQDPGLGLRLIYFSYDVKMKEKGDIPEGYSVSREKKERFSLILESASTNQTSMYLCASTGLYSNQPQHFGDGTRLSIL.

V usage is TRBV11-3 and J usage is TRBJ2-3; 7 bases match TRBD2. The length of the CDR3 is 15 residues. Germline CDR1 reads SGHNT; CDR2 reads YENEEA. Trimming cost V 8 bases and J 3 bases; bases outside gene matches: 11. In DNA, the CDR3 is TGTGCCAGCTCGGGGTGGCGGGGGAATACAGATACGCAGTATTTT. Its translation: CASSGWRGNTDTQYF.

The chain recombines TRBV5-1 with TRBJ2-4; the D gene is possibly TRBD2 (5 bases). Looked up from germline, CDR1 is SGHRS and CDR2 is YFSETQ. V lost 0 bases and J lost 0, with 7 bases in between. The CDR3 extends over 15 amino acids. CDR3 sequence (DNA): TGCGCCAGCAGCTTGGGAGGGCTAGCCAAAAACATTCAGTACTTC. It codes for CASSLGGLAKNIQYF. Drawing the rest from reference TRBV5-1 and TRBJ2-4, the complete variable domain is KAGVTQTPRYLIKTRGQQVTLSCSPISGHRSVSWYQQTPGQGLQFLFEYFSETQRNKGNFPGRFSGRQFSNSRSEMNVSTLELGDSALYLCASSLGGLAKNIQYFGAGTRLSVL.

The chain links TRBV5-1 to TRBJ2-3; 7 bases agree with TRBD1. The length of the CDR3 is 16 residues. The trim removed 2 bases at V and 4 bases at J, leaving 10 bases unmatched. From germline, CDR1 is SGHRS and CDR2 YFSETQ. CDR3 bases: TGCGCCAGCAGCTTTGACAGGGAAATCACGGCAGATACGCAGTATTTT. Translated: CASSFDREITADTQYF.

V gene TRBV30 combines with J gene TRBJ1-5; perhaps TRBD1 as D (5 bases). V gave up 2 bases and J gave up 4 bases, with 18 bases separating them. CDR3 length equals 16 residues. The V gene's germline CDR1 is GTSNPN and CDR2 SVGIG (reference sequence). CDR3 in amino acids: CAWSSLQSGGNQPQHF. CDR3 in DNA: TGTGCCTGGAGTTCCCTACAGTCGGGGGGAAATCAGCCCCAGCATTTT.